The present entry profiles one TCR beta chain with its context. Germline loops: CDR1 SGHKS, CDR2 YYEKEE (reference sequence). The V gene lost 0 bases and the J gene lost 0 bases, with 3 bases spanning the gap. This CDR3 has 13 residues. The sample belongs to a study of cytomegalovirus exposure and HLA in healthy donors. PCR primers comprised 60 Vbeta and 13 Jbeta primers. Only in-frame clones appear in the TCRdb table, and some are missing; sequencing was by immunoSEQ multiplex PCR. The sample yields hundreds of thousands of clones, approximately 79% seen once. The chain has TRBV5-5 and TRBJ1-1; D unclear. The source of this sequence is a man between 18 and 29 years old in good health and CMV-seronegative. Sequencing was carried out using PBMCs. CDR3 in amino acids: CASSLAVNTEAFF. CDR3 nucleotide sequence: TGTGCCAGCAGCTTGGCGGTGAACACTGAAGCTTTCTTT.